The 5 T cell receptor beta chains below were found in one sample sequenced in a study of blood T cell repertoires in COVID-19. Assay: immunoSEQ multiplex PCR; the TCRdb copy retains only in-frame clones and omits some. The sample lists about 150,000 clones, less than 90% occurring once. The specimen sequenced was peripheral blood. All receptors come from a woman between 65 and 79 years old with acute or convalescent COVID-19.

The genes are TRBV13 and TRBJ1-2; D is uncertain. V lost 2 bases to trimming and J lost 0 bases, with 4 bases between them. This CDR3 region has 13 residues. Per the germline V gene, CDR1 is PRHDT and CDR2 is FYEKMQ (reference sequence). This CDR3 reads CASSLSANYGYTF. The CDR3 coding sequence is TGTGCCAGCAGCTTATCAGCTAACTATGGCTACACCTTC.

The CDR3 DNA reads TGTGCCAGCAGTTACCGGGGGGGTGAAGCTTTCTTT. Protein product: CASSYRGGEAFF. The gene calls are TRBV6-5 and TRBJ1-1; TRBD1 is a possible D gene (5 bases). The germline V gene has CDR1 MNHEY and CDR2 SVGAGI. CDR3 length equals 12 residues. The V and J ends lost 2 bases and 7 bases respectively, with 8 bases between them.

The J gene is TRBJ2-7, the V gene TRBV19; a weak D match, TRBD1 (6 bases). Trimming removed 5 bases from V and 3 bases from J, with 20 bases in between. The CDR3 is 16 amino acids. Germline CDR1 reads LNHDA; CDR2 reads SQIVND (reference sequence). This CDR3 is CASSFRTGTPFYEQYF. CDR3 DNA sequence: TGTGCCAGTAGTTTCAGAACCGGGACACCTTTCTACGAGCAGTACTTC.

The chain joins TRBV6-2 or TRBV6-3 to TRBJ1-2; 8 nucleotides agree with TRBD1. The V gene's germline CDR1 is MNHEY and CDR2 SVGEGT. With V trimmed by 2 bases and J by 0 bases, 8 bases remained unmatched. The CDR3 spans 17 residues. Written as DNA, the CDR3 is TGTGCCAGCAGTTACACTCCAGGGGGCGCTTCTAACTATGGCTACACCTTC. This sequence encodes CASSYTPGGASNYGYTF.

The V and J genes are TRBV19 and TRBJ1-2, with D uncertain. Germline V gene lookup returns CDR1 LNHDA and CDR2 SQIVND (reference sequence). CDR3 length: 14 amino acids. V was clipped by 4 bases and J by 4 bases, with 13 bases between them. CDR3 bases: TGTGCCAGTAGTACAGACGGCGGAGCCTATGGCTACACCTTC. This translates into CASSTDGGAYGYTF.